Listed here are 13 T cell receptor beta chains from one sample, sequenced in a study of shared clonotypes between healthy human individuals. Sequencing used immunoSEQ multiplex PCR; TCRdb keeps in-frame clones, though not all of them. The sample contains about 2.2 million clones, 90% to 95% of which appear only once. Positively selected for CCR7, the CD45RO-negative cells used as naive CD8 cells excluded terminally differentiated effector memory CD45RA+ cells. The sample taken for sequencing was naive CD8+ T cells from PBMCs. These receptors were obtained from a man aged 18 to 29 in good health. Some clones in this sample may be carry-over from other donors' samples.

Details on this clone: The sample holds other DNA sequences that translate to the same CDR3. The chain joins TRBV15 to TRBJ2-7; 11 bases line up with TRBD2. The germline CDR1 and CDR2 sequences are LNHNV and YYDKDF (reference sequence). The CDR3 is made up of 15 amino acids. V lost 4 bases to trimming and J lost 2 bases; unmatched junction nucleotides: 4. The CDR3, as DNA: TGTGCCACCAGCACGGGACTAGCGGAGACCTACGAGCAGTACTTC. This gives the protein CATSTGLAETYEQYF.

The chain couples TRBV10-1 to TRBJ2-1; 7 bases are a match to TRBD1. V shed 2 bases and J 9 bases; nucleotides not matched to a gene: 4. CDR1 and CDR2 (germline): WNHNN, SYGVQD (reference sequence). The CDR3 sequence is 13 residues long. The CDR3: CASSEDRAAEQFF. The DNA for the CDR3 is TGCGCCAGCAGTGAGGACAGGGCAGCTGAGCAGTTCTTC.

CDR3 DNA: TGTGCCAGAAGCCCCCGCAACGCGGGAGGGCCCTTCGAGCAGTACTTC. This encodes CARSPRNAGGPFEQYF. The rearrangement uses TRBV5-3 and TRBJ2-7; the match to TRBD2 covers 9 bases. TRBV5-3 is an open reading frame whose function is uncertain. The V and J ends lost 4 bases and 6 bases, in that order; junction bases with no gene match: 14. The CDR3 is 16 amino acids.

The chain combines TRBV15 with TRBJ2-2; D is possibly TRBD2 (6 bases). With 5 bases removed from V and 5 bases from J, the gap between germline ends came to 12 bases. Germline V CDR1 and CDR2: LNHNV, YYDKDF (reference sequence). This CDR3 is built from 14 residues. CDR3 region: CATSGGTDTGELFF. CDR3 in DNA: TGTGCCACCAGCGGCGGGACGGATACCGGGGAGCTGTTTTTT. Drawing the rest from reference TRBV15 and TRBJ2-2, the complete variable domain is DAMVIQNPRYQVTQFGKPVTLSCSQTLNHNVMYWYQQKSSQAPKLLFHYYDKDFNNEADTPDNFQSRRPNTSFCFLDIRSPGLGDTAMYLCATSGGTDTGELFFGEGSRLTVL.

V and J are TRBV5-5 and TRBJ2-7, with 12 bases aligning to TRBD1. The CDR3 totals 15 residues. CDR1 is SGHKS and CDR2 is YYEKEE in the germline V gene (reference sequence). V was clipped by 0 bases and J by 5 bases; unmatched bases: 3. CDR3 amino acids: CASSLAGTGGDEQYF. The CDR3 DNA is TGTGCCAGCAGCTTGGCCGGGACAGGGGGCGACGAGCAGTACTTC.

The genes are TRBV6-6 and TRBJ1-4, with TRBD1 matching 8 bases. CDR3 length: 15 amino acids. Germline assignment: CDR1 MNHNY and CDR2 SVGAGI (reference sequence). V shed 6 bases and J 4 bases; nucleotides not matched to a gene: 7. This CDR3 reads CASRGWDRSNEKLFF. CDR3 sequence (DNA): TGTGCCAGCAGGGGATGGGACAGGAGTAATGAAAAACTGTTTTTT.

The chain employs TRBV4-1 and TRBJ1-5; D is unclear. This CDR3 is 18 amino acids long. CDR1 and CDR2 from the germline V gene are MGHRA and YSYEKL. V was shortened by 0 bases and J by 0 bases, with 15 bases between the two germline ends. The CDR3 DNA sequence: TGCGCCAGCAGCCAAGATCGGGCGGAAAGGTATAGCAATCAGCCCCAGCATTTT. Translated: CASSQDRAERYSNQPQHF.

With regard to this clone: This sample also contains other DNA sequences that code for the same CDR3. The rearrangement joins TRBV7-9 to TRBJ2-3; D not resolved. Germline V gene data show CDR1 as SEHNR and CDR2 as FQNEAQ (reference sequence). The CDR3 is 12 amino acids. V lost 4 bases, J lost 3 bases, and 5 bases lay in between. CDR3 nucleotide sequence: TGTGCCAGCAGCTGGGGAACAGATACGCAGTATTTT. Amino acids: CASSWGTDTQYF.

This clone has just one count. This rearrangement joins TRBV19 to TRBJ1-2; D may be TRBD1 (6 bases). This CDR3 is built from 17 residues. V shed 3 bases and J shed 3 bases, with 20 bases lying between them. From germline, CDR1 is LNHDA and CDR2 SQIVND (reference sequence). The CDR3 sequence is CASSIGFLGGEDYGYTF. In DNA form, the CDR3 reads TGTGCCAGTAGTATTGGTTTTCTGGGGGGCGAGGACTATGGCTACACCTTC.

This chain uses TRBV19 with TRBJ2-3, with 12 bases fitting TRBD2. The CDR3 runs to 13 residues. In germline, CDR1 is LNHDA, CDR2 SQIVND (reference sequence). J lost 7 bases, V lost 6 bases, and 2 bases had no gene match. For the CDR3, the DNA is TGTGCCAGTAGCGGGACTAGCGGGTATACGCAGTATTTT. Translating gives CASSGTSGYTQYF.

For the CDR3, the DNA is TGTGCCTGGCGCGCCGGGACTAGCGGGAGGGCCCAGCAGTACTTC. This gives the protein CAWRAGTSGRAQQYF. The chain carries TRBV30 and TRBJ2-7, with 16 bases aligning to TRBD2. The germline V gene has CDR1 GTSNPN and CDR2 SVGIG (reference sequence). Trimming cost V 5 bases and J 8 bases; bases outside gene matches: 9. This CDR3 spans 15 amino acids.

This rearrangement joins TRBV27 to TRBJ1-1; D possibly corresponds to TRBD1 (6 bases). The CDR3 has 16 amino acids. V was shortened by 2 bases and J by 1 base, with 14 bases between the two germline ends. Germline CDR1 is MNHEY and CDR2 is SMNVEV (reference sequence). This chain's CDR3 is CASSLGGTFTNTEAFF. In nucleotides, the CDR3 is TGTGCCAGCAGTTTAGGGGGGACATTCACGAACACTGAAGCTTTCTTT.

V and J are TRBV18 and TRBJ2-2; D ambiguous. Germline values: CDR1 KGHSH, CDR2 LQKENI. V lost 1 base to trimming and J lost 6 bases, with 12 bases between them. This CDR3 contains 15 residues. CDR3 bases: TGTGCCAGCTCACCACAGGGCGCCCCATCCGGGGAGCTGTTTTTT. This sequence encodes CASSPQGAPSGELFF.